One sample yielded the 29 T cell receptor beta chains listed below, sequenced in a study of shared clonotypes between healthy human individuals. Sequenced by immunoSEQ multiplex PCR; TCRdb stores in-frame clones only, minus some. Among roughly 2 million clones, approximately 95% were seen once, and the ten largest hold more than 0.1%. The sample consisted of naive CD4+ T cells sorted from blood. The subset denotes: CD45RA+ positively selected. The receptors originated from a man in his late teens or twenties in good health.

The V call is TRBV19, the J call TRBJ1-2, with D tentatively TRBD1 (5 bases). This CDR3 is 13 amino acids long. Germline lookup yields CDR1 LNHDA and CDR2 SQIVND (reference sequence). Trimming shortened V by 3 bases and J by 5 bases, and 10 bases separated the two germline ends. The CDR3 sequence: CASSIGTSYGYTF. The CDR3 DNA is TGTGCCAGTAGTATCGGGACTTCTTATGGCTACACCTTC.

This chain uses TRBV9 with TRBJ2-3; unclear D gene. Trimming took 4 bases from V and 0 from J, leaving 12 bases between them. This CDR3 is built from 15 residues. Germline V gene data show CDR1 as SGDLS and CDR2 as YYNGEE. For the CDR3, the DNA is TGTGCCAGCAGCCCGAATACCCCTAGCACAGATACGCAGTATTTT. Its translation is CASSPNTPSTDTQYF.

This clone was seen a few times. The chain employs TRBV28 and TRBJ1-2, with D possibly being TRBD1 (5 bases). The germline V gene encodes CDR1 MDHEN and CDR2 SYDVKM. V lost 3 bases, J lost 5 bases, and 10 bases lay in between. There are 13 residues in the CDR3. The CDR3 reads CASSLVTVYGYTF. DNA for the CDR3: TGTGCCAGCAGTTTGGTGACAGTGTATGGCTACACCTTC.

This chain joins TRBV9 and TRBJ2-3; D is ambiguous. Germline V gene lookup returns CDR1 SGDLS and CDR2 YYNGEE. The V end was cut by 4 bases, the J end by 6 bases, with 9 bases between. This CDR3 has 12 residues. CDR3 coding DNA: TGTGCCAGCAGCCGAGAATCGGATACGCAGTATTTT. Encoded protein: CASSRESDTQYF.

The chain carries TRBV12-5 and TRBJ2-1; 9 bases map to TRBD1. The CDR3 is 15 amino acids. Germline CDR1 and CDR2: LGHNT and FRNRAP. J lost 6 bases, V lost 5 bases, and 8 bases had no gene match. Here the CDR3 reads CASGIGQGLLNEQFF. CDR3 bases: TGTGCTAGTGGTATTGGACAGGGGTTACTCAATGAGCAGTTCTTC.

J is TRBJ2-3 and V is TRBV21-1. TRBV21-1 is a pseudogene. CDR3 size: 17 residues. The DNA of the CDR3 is TGTGCCAGCAGCAAGATGGAGAGGGGCGTTAACAGAGATACGCAGTATTTT. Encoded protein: CASSKMERGVNRDTQYF.

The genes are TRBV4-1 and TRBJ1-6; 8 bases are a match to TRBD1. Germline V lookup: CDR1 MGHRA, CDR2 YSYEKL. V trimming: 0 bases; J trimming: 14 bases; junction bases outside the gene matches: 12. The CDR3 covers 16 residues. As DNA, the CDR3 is TGCGCCAGCAGCCAAGAAACCGGGACAGGCCGCTCCACCCTCCACTTT. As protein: CASSQETGTGRSTLHF.

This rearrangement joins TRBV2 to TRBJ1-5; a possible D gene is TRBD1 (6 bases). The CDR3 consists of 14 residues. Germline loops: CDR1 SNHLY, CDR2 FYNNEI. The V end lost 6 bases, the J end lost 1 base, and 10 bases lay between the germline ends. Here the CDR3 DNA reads TGTGCCAGCAGGGGGGGGCAGAGCAATCAGCCCCAGCATTTT. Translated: CASRGGQSNQPQHF.

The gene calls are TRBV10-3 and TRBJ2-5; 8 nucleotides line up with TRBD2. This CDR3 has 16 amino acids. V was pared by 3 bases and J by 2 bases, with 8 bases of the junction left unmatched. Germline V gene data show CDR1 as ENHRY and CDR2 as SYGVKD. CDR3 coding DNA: TGTGCCATCAGTGACGGTCTAGCGGGTACTCAAGAGACCCAGTACTTC. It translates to CAISDGLAGTQETQYF.

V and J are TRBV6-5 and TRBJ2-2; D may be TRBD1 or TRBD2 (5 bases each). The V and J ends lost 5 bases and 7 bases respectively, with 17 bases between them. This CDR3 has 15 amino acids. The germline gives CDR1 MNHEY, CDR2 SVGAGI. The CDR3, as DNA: TGTGCCAGCAGTCATCTTCGGGACGTGGGCGGGGAGCTGTTTTTT. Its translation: CASSHLRDVGGELFF.

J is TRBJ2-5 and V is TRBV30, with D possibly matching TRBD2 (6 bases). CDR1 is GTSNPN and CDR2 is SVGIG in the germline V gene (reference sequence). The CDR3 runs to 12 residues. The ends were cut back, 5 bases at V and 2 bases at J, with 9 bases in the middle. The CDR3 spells CAWAGFQETQYF. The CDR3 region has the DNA TGTGCCTGGGCGGGGTTTCAAGAGACCCAGTACTTC.

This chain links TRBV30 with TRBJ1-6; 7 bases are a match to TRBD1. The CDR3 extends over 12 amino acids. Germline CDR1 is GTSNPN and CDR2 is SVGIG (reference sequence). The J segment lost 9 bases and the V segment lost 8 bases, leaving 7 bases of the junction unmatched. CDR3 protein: CAADRAGSPLHF. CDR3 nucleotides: TGTGCCGCAGACAGGGCCGGTTCACCCCTCCACTTT.

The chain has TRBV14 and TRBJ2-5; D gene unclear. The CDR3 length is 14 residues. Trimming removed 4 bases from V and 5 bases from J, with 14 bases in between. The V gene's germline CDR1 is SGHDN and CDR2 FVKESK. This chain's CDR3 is CASSPESALETQYF. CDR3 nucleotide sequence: TGTGCCAGCAGCCCCGAAAGTGCACTTGAGACCCAGTACTTC.

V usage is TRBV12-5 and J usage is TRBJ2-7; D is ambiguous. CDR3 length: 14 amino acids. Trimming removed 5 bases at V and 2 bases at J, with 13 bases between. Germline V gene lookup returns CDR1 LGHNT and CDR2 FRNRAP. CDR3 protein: CASGPNRHAYEQYF. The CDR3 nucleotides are TGTGCTAGTGGTCCAAACCGACACGCCTACGAGCAGTACTTC.

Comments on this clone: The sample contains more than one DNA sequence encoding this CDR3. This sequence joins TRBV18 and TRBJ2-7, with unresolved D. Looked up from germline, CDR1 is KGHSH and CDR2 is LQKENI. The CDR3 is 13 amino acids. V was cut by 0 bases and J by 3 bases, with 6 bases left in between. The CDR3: CASSPPPGYEQYF. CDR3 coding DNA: TGTGCCAGCTCACCACCGCCAGGCTACGAGCAGTACTTC.

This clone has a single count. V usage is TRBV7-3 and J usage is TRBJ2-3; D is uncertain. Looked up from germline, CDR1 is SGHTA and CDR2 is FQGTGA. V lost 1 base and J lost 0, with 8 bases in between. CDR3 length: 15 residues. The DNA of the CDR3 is TGTGCCAGCAGCTTAAATTGGCAGAGCACAGATACGCAGTATTTT. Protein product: CASSLNWQSTDTQYF.

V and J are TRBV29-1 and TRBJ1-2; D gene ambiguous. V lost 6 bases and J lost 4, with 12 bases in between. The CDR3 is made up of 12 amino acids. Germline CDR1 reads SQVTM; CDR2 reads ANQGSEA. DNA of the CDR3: TGCAGCGTCGAAAAAGTAGGCTATGGCTACACCTTC. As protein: CSVEKVGYGYTF.

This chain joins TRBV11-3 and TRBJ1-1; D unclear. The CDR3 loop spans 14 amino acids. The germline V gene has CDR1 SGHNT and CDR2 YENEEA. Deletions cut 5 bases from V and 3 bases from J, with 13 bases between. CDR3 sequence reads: CASSTNSGDTEAFF. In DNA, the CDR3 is TGTGCCAGCAGCACCAATTCCGGGGACACTGAAGCTTTCTTT.

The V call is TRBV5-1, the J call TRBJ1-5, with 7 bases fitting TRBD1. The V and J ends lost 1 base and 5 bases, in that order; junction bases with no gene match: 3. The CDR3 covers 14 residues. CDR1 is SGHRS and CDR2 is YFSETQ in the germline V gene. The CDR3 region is CASSLTGEHQPQHF. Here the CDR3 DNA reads TGCGCCAGCAGCTTGACAGGGGAACATCAGCCCCAGCATTTT.

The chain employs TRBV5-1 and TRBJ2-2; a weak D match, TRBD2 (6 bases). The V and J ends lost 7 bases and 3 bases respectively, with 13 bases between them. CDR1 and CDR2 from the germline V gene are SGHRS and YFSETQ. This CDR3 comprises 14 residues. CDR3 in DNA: TGCGCCAGCGCAGTAGGAGGGCACACCGGGGAGCTGTTTTTT. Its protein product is CASAVGGHTGELFF.

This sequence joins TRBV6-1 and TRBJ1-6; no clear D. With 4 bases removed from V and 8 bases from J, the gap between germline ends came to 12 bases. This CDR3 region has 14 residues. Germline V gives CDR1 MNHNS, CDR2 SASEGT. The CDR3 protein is CASSVLGGDSPLHF. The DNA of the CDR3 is TGTGCCAGCAGTGTCCTCGGAGGTGATTCACCCCTCCACTTT.

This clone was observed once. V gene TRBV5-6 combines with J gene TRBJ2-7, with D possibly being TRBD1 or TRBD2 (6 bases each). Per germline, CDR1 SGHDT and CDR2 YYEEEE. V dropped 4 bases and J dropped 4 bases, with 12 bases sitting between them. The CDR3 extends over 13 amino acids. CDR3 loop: CASSRGGSYEQYF. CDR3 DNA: TGTGCCAGCAGCCGAGGGGGGAGTTACGAGCAGTACTTC. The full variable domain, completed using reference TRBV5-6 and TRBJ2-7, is DAGVTQSPTHLIKTRGQQVTLRCSPKSGHDTVSWYQQALGQGPQFIFQYYEEEERQRGNFPDRFSGHQFPNYSSELNVNALLLGDSALYLCASSRGGSYEQYFGPGTRLTVT.

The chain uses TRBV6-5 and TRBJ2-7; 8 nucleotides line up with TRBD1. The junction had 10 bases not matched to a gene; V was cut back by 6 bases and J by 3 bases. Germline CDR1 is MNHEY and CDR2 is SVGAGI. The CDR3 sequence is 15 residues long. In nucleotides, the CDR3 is TGTGCCAGCAGCCTGGCAGGGGGCGAAAGCTACGAGCAGTACTTC. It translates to CASSLAGGESYEQYF.

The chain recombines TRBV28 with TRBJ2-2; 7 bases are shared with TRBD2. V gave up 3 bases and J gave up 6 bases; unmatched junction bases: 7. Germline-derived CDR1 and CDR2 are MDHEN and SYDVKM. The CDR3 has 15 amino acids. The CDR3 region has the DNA TGTGCCAGCAGTTTGGCTGGGGCGGGAGCCGGGGAGCTGTTTTTT. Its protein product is CASSLAGAGAGELFF. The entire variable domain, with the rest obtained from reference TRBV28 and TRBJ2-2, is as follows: DVKVTQSSRYLVKRTGEKVFLECVQDMDHENMFWYRQDPGLGLRLIYFSYDVKMKEKGDIPEGYSVSREKKERFSLILESASTNQTSMYLCASSLAGAGAGELFFGEGSRLTVL.

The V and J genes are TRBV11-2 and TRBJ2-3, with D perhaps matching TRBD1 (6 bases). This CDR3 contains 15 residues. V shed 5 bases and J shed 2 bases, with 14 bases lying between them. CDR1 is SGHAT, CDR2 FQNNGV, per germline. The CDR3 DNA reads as TGTGCCAGCAGCAGCAGGGGATTAGTCACAGATACGCAGTATTTT. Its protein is CASSSRGLVTDTQYF. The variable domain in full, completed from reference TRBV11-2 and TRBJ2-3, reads EAGVAQSPRYKIIEKRQSVAFWCNPISGHATLYWYQQILGQGPKLLIQFQNNGVVDDSQLPKDRFSAERLKGVDSTLKIQPAKLEDSAVYLCASSSRGLVTDTQYFGPGTRLTVL.

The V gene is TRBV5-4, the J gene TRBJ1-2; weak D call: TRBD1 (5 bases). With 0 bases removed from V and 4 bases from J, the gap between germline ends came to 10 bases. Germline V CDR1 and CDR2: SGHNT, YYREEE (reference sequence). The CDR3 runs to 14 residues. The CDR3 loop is CASSLDRPAYGYTF. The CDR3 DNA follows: TGTGCCAGCAGCTTGGACAGGCCCGCCTATGGCTACACCTTC.

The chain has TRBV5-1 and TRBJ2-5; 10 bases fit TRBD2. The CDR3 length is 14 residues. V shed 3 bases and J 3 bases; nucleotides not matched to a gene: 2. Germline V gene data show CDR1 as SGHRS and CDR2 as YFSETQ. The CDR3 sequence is CASSSGLAKETQYF. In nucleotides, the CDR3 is TGCGCCAGCAGCTCGGGACTAGCGAAAGAGACCCAGTACTTC.

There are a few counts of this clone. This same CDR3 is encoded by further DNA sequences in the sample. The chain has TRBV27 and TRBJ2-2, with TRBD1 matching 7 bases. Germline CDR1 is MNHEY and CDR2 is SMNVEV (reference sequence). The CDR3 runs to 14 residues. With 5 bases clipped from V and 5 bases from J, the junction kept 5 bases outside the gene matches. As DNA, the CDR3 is TGTGCCAGCAGTCTCTTGACAGGGACCGGGGAGCTGTTTTTT. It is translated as CASSLLTGTGELFF.

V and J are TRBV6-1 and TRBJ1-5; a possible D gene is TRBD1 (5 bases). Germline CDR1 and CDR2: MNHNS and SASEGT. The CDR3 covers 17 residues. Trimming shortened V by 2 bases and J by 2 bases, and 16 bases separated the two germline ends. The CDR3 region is CASSERRGPWGNQPQHF. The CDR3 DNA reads TGTGCCAGCAGTGAACGACGGGGCCCTTGGGGCAATCAGCCCCAGCATTTT.